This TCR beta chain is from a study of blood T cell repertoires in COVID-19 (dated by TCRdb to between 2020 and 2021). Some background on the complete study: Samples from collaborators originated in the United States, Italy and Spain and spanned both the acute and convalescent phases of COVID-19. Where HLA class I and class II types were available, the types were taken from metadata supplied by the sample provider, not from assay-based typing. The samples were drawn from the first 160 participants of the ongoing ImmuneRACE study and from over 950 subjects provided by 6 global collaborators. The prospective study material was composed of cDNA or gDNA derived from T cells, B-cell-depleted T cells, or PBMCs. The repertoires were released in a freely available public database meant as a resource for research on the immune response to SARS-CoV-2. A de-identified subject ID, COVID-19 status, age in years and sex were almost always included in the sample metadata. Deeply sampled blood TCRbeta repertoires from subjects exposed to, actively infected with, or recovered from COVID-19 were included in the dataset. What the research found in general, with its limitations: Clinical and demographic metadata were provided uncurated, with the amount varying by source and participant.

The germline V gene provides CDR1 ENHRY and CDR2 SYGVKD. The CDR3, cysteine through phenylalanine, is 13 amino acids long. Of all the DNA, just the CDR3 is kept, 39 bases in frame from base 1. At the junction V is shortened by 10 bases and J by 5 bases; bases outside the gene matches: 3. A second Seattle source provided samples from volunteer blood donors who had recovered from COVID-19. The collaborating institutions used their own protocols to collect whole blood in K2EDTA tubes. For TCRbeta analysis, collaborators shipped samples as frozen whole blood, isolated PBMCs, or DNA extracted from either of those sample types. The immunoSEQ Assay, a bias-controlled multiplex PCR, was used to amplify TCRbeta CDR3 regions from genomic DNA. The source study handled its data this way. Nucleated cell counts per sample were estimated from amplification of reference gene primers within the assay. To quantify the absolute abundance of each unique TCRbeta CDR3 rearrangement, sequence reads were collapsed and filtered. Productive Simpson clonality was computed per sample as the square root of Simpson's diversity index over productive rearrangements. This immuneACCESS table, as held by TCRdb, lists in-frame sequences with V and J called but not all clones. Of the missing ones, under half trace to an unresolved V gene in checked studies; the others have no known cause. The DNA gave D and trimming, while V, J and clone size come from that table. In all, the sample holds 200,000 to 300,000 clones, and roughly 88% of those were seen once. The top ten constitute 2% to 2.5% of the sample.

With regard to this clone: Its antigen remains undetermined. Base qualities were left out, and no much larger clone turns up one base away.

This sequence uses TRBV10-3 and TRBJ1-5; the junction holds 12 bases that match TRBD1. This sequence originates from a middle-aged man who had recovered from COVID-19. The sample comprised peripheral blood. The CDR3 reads CATGQGADQPQHF. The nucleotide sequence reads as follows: TGTGCCACGGGACAGGGGGCCGATCAGCCCCAGCATTTT.